This T cell receptor (beta chain) was profiled in a study of blood T cell repertoires in COVID-19. Study context: Both acute and convalescent COVID-19 samples were obtained from the United States, Italy and Spain. From T cells, B-cell-depleted T cells, or PBMCs came the material, which was cDNA or gDNA.

The CDR3 is 14 residues long. V lost 4 bases to trimming and J lost 4 bases, with 11 bases between them. Germline CDR1 and CDR2: GTSNPN and SVGIG (reference sequence). Original methodology: Researchers report that nucleated cell counts were estimated from reference gene primer amplification. The table came from immunoSEQ multiplex PCR; TCRdb's copy has only in-frame clones and leaves some out. The V and J calls and clone size were taken over from that table, and D and trimming were inferred from the DNA. This table holds 100,000 to 150,000 clones, about four fifths found once. The specimen was peripheral blood. V usage is TRBV30 and J usage is TRBJ1-6; possibly TRBD1 for D (6 bases). This receptor was obtained from a woman in her seventies with acute or convalescent COVID-19. The CDR3 nucleotides read TGTGCCTGGAACGGGGGGCTATATAATTCACCCCTCCACTTT. Its translation: CAWNGGLYNSPLHF.